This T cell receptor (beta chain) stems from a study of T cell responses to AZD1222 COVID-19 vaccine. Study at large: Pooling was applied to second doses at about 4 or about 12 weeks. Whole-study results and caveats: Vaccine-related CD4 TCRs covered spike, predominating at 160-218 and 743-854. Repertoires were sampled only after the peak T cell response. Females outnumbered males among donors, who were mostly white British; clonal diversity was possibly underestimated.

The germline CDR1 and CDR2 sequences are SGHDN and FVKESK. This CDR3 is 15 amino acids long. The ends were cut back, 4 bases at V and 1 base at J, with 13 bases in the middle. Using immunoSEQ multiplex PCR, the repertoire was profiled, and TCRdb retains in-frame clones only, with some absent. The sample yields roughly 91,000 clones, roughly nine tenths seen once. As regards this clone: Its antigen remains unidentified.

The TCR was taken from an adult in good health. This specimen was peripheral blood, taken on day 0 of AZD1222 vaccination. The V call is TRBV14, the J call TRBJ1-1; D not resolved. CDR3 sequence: CASSPLALTNTEAFF. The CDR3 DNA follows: TGTGCCAGCAGCCCCCTTGCCCTGACGAACACTGAAGCTTTCTTT.